This T cell receptor beta chain was captured by sequencing in a study of blood T cell repertoires in COVID-19. Study-level background: Nucleic acid was either cDNA or gDNA, and it came from T cells, B-cell-depleted T cells, or PBMCs.

V lost 4 bases and J lost 7; bases outside the gene matches: 8. This CDR3 has 15 amino acids. CDR1 and CDR2 from the germline V gene are SGHDT and YYEEEE. TCRdb's table, derived via immunoSEQ multiplex PCR, lists solely in-frame clones and lacks some. The table shows just under 90,000 clones, with 60% to 80% occurring only once. This TCR derives from a woman of 80 years or more with acute or convalescent COVID-19. This chain links TRBV5-6 with TRBJ2-2; TRBD1 matches at 9 bases. Sequenced: peripheral blood. The CDR3 region is CASSLPGDRDGELFF. CDR3 DNA: TGTGCCAGCAGCCTCCCCGGGGACAGGGACGGGGAGCTGTTTTTT.